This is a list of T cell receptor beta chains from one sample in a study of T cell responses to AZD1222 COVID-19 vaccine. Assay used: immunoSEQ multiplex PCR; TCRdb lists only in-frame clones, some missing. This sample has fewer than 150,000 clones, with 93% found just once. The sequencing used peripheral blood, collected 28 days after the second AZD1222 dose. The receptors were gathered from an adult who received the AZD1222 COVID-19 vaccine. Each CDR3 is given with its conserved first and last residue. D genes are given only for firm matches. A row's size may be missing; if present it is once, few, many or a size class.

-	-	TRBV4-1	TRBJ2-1	TGCGCCAGCAGCCAACCTATCGGTGAGCAGTTCTTC	CASSQPIGEQFF
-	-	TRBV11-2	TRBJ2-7	TGTGCCAGCAGCTTAGTCGCTTGGACAGCTGAGCAGTACTTC	CASSLVAWTAEQYF
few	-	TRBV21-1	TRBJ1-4	TGTGCCAGCAGCAAAGAATTTGGACCGGGACAGGGTAACTCAGTCGATGAAAAACTGTTTTTT	CASSKEFGPGQGNSVDEKLFF
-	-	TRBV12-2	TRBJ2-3	TGTGCAAGTCGTACCCCCTTAGTAGCGGGGACAGATACGCAGTATTTT	CASRTPLVAGTDTQYF
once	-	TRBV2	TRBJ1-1	TGTGCCAGCAGTGAAGCGAAGCGGGTCCCCTCGAACACTGAAGCTTTCTTT	CASSEAKRVPSNTEAFF
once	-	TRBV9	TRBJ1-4	TGTGCCAGCAGCGTCCCGCAAATTAGCAATAATGAAAAACTGTTTTTT	CASSVPQISNNEKLFF
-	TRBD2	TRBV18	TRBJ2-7	TGTGCCAGCTCACGAGGACTAGCGGGAGGGAGTAGGAGTTTAAACTACGAGCAGTACTTC	CASSRGLAGGSRSLNYEQYF
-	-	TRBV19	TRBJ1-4	TGTGCCAGTAGTATCAGTAAAACTAATGAAAAACTGTTTTTT	CASSISKTNEKLFF
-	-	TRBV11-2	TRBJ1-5	TGTGCCAGCAGCTCCGGTGGGGAGCCCCAGCATTTT	CASSSGGEPQHF
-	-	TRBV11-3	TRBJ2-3	TGTGCCAGCAGCCCTCGGGGAGCCGGGCTTAGCACAGATACGCAGTATTTT	CASSPRGAGLSTDTQYF
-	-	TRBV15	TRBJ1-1	TGTGCCACCAGCAGAGACAGGCAAAACACTGAAGCTTTCTTT	CATSRDRQNTEAFF
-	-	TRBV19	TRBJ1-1	TGTGCCAGTAGCGTAAGACGGGGGGTGAACACTGAAGCTTTCTTT	CASSVRRGVNTEAFF
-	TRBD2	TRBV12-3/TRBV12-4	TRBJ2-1	TGTGCCAGCACCATAGGACTAGCGGCCCCCCCGTTCTTC	CASTIGLAAPPFF
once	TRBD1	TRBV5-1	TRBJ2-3	TGCGCCAGCAGCTTGGAATTACAGGGGTCAGGCACAGATACGCAGTATTTT	CASSLELQGSGTDTQYF
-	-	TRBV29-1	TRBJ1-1	TGCAGCGTTGAAGGGGGCATGAACACTGAAGCTTTCTTT	CSVEGGMNTEAFF
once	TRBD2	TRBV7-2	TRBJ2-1	TGTGCCAGCAGCCTCAGAGGGACTAGCGGGTACAATGAGCAGTTCTTC	CASSLRGTSGYNEQFF
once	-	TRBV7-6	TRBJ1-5	TGTGCCAGCAGCTTAGAACCAGGCCACAATCAGCCCCAGCATTTT	CASSLEPGHNQPQHF
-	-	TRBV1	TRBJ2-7	TGCACCAGCAGCCAAGATATAGGACTAGCGGGAGGGGAGAAGTTCTACGAGCAGTACTTC	CTSSQDIGLAGGEKFYEQYF
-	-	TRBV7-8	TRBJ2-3	TGTGCCAGCAGCTCCTCCCCGGCAGGCACAGATACGCAGTATTTT	CASSSSPAGTDTQYF
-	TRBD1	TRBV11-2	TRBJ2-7	TGTGCCAGCAGCTCTCGGGACAGTTCCTACGAGCAGTACTTC	CASSSRDSSYEQYF
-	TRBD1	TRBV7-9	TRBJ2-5	TGTGCCAGCAGCTTAGCGGGACAGGGAGGGACCCAGTACTTC	CASSLAGQGGTQYF
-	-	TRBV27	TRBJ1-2	TGTGCCAGCAGCCTTGTCCCGGGGGGCCACTATGGCTACACCTTC	CASSLVPGGHYGYTF
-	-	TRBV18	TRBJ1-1	TGTGCCAGCTCACCACGATTGAGTGGGGAGGGGACTGAAGCTTTCTTT	CASSPRLSGEGTEAFF
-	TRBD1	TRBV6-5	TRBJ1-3	TGTGCCAGCGAGGGACAGTCGAGCTCTGGAAACACCATATATTTT	CASEGQSSSGNTIYF
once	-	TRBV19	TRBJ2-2	TGTGCCAGTAGTATTATGGCAGTCCGCGGGGAGCTGTTTTTT	CASSIMAVRGELFF
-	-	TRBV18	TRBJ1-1	TGTGCCAGCTCACCACCCCTGGGGAAGGTTTCGCAAGCTTTCTTT	CASSPPLGKVSQAFF
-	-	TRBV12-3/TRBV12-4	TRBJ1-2	TGTGCCAGCAGTTATCAGGATTCGGATGGCTACACCTTC	CASSYQDSDGYTF
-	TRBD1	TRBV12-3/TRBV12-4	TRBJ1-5	TGTGCCAGCAGTTTTCAGGGGGATCAGCCCCAGCATTTT	CASSFQGDQPQHF
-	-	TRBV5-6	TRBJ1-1	TGTGCCAGCAGCTTGGAGGCAGGGAACACTGAAGCTTTCTTT	CASSLEAGNTEAFF
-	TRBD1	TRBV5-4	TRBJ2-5	TGTGCCAGCGGGACAGCCAAAGAGACCCAGTACTTC	CASGTAKETQYF
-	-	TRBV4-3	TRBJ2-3	TGCGCCAGCAGCCAAGATCGAAAGGGGGATACGCAGTATTTT	CASSQDRKGDTQYF
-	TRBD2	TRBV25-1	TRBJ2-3	TGTGCCAGCAGTGAAACGGGACTAATAACAGATACGCAGTATTTT	CASSETGLITDTQYF
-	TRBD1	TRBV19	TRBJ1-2	TGTGCCAGTACCAAGGACAGGAACTATGGCTACACCTTC	CASTKDRNYGYTF
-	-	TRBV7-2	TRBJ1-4	TGTGCCAGCAGCTTAGATTTGTGGGGAATAGCTCCTAAGAGGGAAAAACTGTTTTTT	CASSLDLWGIAPKREKLFF
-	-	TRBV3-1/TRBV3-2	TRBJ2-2	TGTGCCAGCAGCCAAGATAAGGCGCGAATCGGGGAGCTGTTTTTT	CASSQDKARIGELFF
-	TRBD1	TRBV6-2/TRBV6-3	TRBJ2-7	TGTGCCAGCAGTTACTCGAAGGACAGGGGGTACGAGCAGTACTTC	CASSYSKDRGYEQYF
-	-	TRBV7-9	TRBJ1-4	TGTGCCAGCAGCTTTCGGGAAGGCAGTCGTTATGAAAAACTGTTTTTT	CASSFREGSRYEKLFF
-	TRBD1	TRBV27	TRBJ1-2	TGTGCCAGCAGTCTGACAGGGTTTGGTGGCTACACCTTC	CASSLTGFGGYTF
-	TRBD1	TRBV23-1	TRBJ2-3	TGCGCCAGCAGTCAATTTTCCGGGACAGGGGAACATACGCAGTATTTT	CASSQFSGTGEHTQYF
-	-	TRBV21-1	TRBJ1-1	TGTGCCAGCAGCAGAAGGGTGGTGACAGACCTGAACACTGAAGCTTTCTTT	CASSRRVVTDLNTEAFF
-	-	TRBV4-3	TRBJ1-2	TGCGCCAGCAGCCAAGATCATATGGGGACTAACTATGGCTACACCTTC	CASSQDHMGTNYGYTF
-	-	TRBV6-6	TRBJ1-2	TGTGCCAGCAACCCCGGGGGGCGAACTAATGGCTACACCTTC	CASNPGGRTNGYTF
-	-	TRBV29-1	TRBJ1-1	TGCAGCGTTGCCACCCCGAACACTGAAGCTTTCTTT	CSVATPNTEAFF
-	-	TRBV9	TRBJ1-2	TGTGCCAGCAGCGTAGGAATTACAGGGAACTATGGCTACACCTTC	CASSVGITGNYGYTF
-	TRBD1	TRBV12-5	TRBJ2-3	TGTGCTAGTGGGGGGGACAGGGGAGATACGCAGTATTTT	CASGGDRGDTQYF
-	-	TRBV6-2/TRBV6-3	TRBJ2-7	TGTGCCAGCAGTTATGGCGGGGCCAACTACGAGCAGTACTTC	CASSYGGANYEQYF